This T cell receptor (beta chain) was retrieved from a study of CD4 and CD8 cells across lung adenocarcinoma regions. TCRdb fed the PCR reads into MiXCR, producing one record per CDR3 protein. The sample consists of some 25,000 distinct CDR3 sequences, 53% of them appearing once. The V end was cut by 2 bases, the J end by 13 bases, with 21 bases between. The CDR3 totals 15 residues. Per the germline V gene, CDR1 is MNHEY and CDR2 is SVGAGI. The patients had localized lung adenocarcinoma, a non-small cell subtype. The sequence was obtained from a male donor with lung adenocarcinoma. The CD4 and CD8 labels of this study may be unreliable. Sequencing input: CD8+ T cells from the center of a lung tumor. This sequence joins TRBV6-5 and TRBJ2-1; D is perhaps TRBD2 (5 bases). This CDR3 reads CASSYASGAQETQFF. The CDR3 DNA follows: TGTGCCAGCAGTTACGCGAGCGGAGCCCAAGAGACCCAGTTCTTC.